This entry is about one T cell receptor beta chain. What it recognizes is unknown. Other DNA sequences in the same sample also yield this CDR3. This specimen comes from a study of shared clonotypes between healthy human individuals. Study-level findings and limits: Generation of non-shared clonotypes was less probable than generation of clonotypes shared by all four donors.

The donor cohort consisted entirely of Caucasian adults residing in Nashville, Tennessee. This CDR3 contains 12 residues. Germline V gene sequence: CDR1 SGHTA, CDR2 FQGTGA. Trimming cost V 4 bases and J 6 bases, with 6 bases left between them. The data were produced by immunoSEQ multiplex PCR, yet TCRdb's version contains in-frame clones alone and is incomplete. The sample contains about 1.1 million clones, approximately 78% of which appear only once. This sequence joins TRBV7-3 and TRBJ2-2, with no clear D. The origin of this receptor is a man younger than 30 in good health. Some clones in this sample may be carry-over from other donors' samples. The sequencing input was memory CD4+ T cells from PBMCs. Regarding subset: CD45RA-negative fraction. CDR3 DNA: TGTGCCAGCAGCTCCGATTCCGGGGAGCTGTTTTTT. Translating gives CASSSDSGELFF.